Described below is a single T cell receptor beta chain sequence and its context. Its cognate antigen has yet to be identified. Per-base qualities were not stored, and no clone one base away is much larger. The data derive from a study of blood T cells in healthy people across ages (dated by TCRdb to the mid-2010s). Describing the broader study: In model experiments, template switching captured about one uniquely barcoded TCR beta cDNA molecule for every two T cells. The study measured age-related changes in TCR beta repertoire diversity using deep sequencing normalized with unique cDNA molecular identifiers. Donors were grouped into four age groups: young (average about 15 years), middle-aged (roughly 37), aged (over 55) and long-lived (approximately 75). To avoid experimental bias, donors of different ages were spread randomly across the sequencing lanes. For two donors (one aged 18 to 29 and one aged 80 or older), the study analyzed two additional independent replicas of 1 million unique cDNA reads from the same blood draw. Results the study describes overall, beyond this receptor: Since profiling was done on bulk unsorted PBMCs, naive and antigen-experienced compartments could not be conclusively compared. Because the CMV infection status of the donors was unknown, age-related changes in expanded clonotypes may potentially have been confounded. As age increased, observed TCR beta diversity per million T cells dropped in a roughly linear way, and a significant reduction was already evident by age around 41. There was a strong correlation between observed TCR beta diversity and the percentage of naive T cells measured by flow cytometry. Estimates of total diversity from one million sequenced T cells were regarded as lower bounds and underestimates. Compared with the aged group, more naive CD4+ T cells, fewer expanded clones and increased TCR diversity were shown by the long-lived group, suggesting age selection.

The roughly 39 donors, aged about 6 to 95 years, were systemically healthy Caucasian individuals from Russia. Each donor gave ten milliliters of peripheral blood, drawn into EDTA-treated Vacutainer tubes. PBMCs were isolated by Ficoll-Paque density-gradient centrifugation, with at least 6 million obtained per sample. Trizol reagent was used to extract total RNA from the PBMCs, yielding at least 5.5 micrograms per sample. For every donor, an aliquot of PBMCs went through flow cytometry to measure the percentages of naive CD45RAhigh/CD27high T cells. The protocol used for the library was 5' RACE. This sample was sequenced with an Illumina HiSeq 2500. The second PCR ran for about 6 to 12 cycles and used a J-beta primer mix along with a sample-barcoded 5' primer. A template-switch 5' adaptor carrying 12 random nucleotides introduced a unique molecular identifier onto each TCR beta cDNA molecule. Each sample yielded at least 2.5 million CDR3-containing paired-end reads. All of the RNA was converted into first-strand cDNA using the Mint cDNA synthesis kit, with a TRBC-specific oligonucleotide serving as the primer. After uracil-DNA glycosylase treatment, a first 18-cycle PCR used universal primers M1SS and BC2_uni_R on all cDNA. Per the source publication's procedure: Each sample was normalized by randomly selecting 1 million high-quality reads, each carrying a distinct molecular identifier. Reads sharing molecular identifiers were discarded rather than binned into consensus sequences. MiTCR, set to a Q25 quality threshold and the strictest error-elimination algorithm, was used for CDR3 identification, clonotype clustering and error correction. A nonparametric unseen species model using Euler transformation provided a lower-bound estimate of total TCR beta diversity. TCRdb took the public reads, trimmed them with fastp at Q25, ran MiXCR for clone calling and kept in-frame beta chains. Each entry merges the rows of one CDR3 protein and shows their most common DNA and genes. It is TCRdb's table, rather than the study itself, that gives the V and J calls and clone size. For this sample there are 380,000 or so distinct CDR3 sequences; roughly half appear just once. The top ten hold 45% to 60% of the sample.

The source is a man between 60 and 70 years old in good health. The sequenced sample was blood.

The nucleotides are TGTGCCAGCAGGGAGGGGTACTATGGCTACACCTTC. Its amino acids are CASREGYYGYTF. The chain uses TRBV27 and TRBJ1-2; TRBD1 is a weak D gene call, 5 bases matching. Taken from cysteine to phenylalanine, the CDR3 has 12 residues. Solely the CDR3 DNA is kept, with 36 bases framed from the first base. V lost 6 bases and J lost 3 bases; the stretch between them is 8 bases long. Sequences MNHEY (CDR1) and SMNVEV (CDR2) are obtained from the germline V gene (reference sequence).